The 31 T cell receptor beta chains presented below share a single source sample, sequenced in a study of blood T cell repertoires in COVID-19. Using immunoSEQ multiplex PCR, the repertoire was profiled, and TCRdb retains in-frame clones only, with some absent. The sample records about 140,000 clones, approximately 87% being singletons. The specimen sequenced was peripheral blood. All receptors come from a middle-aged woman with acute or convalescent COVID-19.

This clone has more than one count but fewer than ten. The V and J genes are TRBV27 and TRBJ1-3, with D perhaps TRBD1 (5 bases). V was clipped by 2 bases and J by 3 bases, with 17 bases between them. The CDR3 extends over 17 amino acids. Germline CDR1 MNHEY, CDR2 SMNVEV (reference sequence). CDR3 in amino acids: CASSLTHSGAYGNTIYF. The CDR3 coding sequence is TGTGCCAGCAGTTTAACCCACAGCGGGGCTTATGGAAACACCATATATTTT.

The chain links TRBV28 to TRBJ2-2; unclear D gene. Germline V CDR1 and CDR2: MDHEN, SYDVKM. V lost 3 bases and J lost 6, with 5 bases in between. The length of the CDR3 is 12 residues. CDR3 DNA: TGTGCCAGCAGTTTTCAGGCCGGGGAGCTGTTTTTT. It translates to CASSFQAGELFF. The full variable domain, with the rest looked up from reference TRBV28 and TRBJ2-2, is DVKVTQSSRYLVKRTGEKVFLECVQDMDHENMFWYRQDPGLGLRLIYFSYDVKMKEKGDIPEGYSVSREKKERFSLILESASTNQTSMYLCASSFQAGELFFGEGSRLTVL.

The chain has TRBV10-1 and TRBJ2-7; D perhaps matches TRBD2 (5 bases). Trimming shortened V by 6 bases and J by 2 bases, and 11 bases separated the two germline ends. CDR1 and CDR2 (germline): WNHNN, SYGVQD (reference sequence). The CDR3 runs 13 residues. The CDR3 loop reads CASSSSGTYEQYF. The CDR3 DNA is TGCGCCAGCAGCTCAAGCGGAACCTACGAGCAGTACTTC.

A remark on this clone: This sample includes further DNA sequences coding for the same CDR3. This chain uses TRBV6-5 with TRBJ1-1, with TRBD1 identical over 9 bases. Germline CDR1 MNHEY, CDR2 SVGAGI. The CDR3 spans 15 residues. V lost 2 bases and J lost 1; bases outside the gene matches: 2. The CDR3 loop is CASSYGTGPNTEAFF. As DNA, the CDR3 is TGTGCCAGCAGTTACGGGACAGGGCCGAACACTGAAGCTTTCTTT.

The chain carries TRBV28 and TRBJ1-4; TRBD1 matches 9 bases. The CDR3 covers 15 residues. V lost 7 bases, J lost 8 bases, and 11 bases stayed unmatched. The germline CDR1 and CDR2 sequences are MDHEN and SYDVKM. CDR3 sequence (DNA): TGTGCCAGCACCTTCCAGACAGGGGGAAGGGAAAAACTGTTTTTT. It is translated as CASTFQTGGREKLFF.

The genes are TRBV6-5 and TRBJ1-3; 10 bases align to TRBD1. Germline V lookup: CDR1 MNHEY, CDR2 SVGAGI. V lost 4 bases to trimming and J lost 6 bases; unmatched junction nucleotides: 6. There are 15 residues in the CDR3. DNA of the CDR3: TGTGCCAGCAGTTCTCCCGGGACAGGGGAAAACACCATATATTTT. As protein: CASSSPGTGENTIYF.

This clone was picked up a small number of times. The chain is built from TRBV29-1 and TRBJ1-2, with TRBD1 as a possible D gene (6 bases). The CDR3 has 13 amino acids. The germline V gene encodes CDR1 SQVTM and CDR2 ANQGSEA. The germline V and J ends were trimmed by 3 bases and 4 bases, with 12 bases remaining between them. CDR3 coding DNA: TGCAGCGTTGATGAAGGACAGCCCTATGGCTACACCTTC. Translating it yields CSVDEGQPYGYTF.

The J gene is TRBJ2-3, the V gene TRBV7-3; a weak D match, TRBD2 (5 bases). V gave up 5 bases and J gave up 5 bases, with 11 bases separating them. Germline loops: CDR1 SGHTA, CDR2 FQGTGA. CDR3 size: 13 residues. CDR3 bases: TGTGCCAGCAGCCAAATAGGGAGAGATACGCAGTATTTT. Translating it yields CASSQIGRDTQYF. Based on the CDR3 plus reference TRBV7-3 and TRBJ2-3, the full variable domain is GAGVSQTPSNKVTEKGKYVELRCDPISGHTALYWYRQSLGQGPEFLIYFQGTGAADDSGLPNDRFFAVRPEGSVSTLKIQRTERGDSAVYLCASSQIGRDTQYFGPGTRLTVL.

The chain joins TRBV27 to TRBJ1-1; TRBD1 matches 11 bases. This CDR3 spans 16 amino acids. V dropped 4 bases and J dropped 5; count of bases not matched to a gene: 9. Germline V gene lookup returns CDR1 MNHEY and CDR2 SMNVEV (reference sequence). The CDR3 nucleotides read TGTGCCAGCAGTTCCATAGTCGGACAGGGGGCTACTGAAGCTTTCTTT. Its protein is CASSSIVGQGATEAFF.

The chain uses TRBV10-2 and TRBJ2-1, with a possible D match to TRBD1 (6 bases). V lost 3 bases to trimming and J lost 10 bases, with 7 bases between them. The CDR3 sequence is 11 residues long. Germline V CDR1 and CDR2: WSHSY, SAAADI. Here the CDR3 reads CASSDTGEQFF. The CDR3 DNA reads TGCGCCAGCAGTGATACAGGGGAGCAGTTCTTC.

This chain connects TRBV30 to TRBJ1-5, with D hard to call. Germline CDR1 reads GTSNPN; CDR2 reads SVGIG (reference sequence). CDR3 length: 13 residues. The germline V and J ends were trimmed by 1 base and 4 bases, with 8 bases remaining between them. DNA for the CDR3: TGTGCCTGGAGTGACGGAGCAAATCAGCCCCAGCATTTT. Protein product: CAWSDGANQPQHF.

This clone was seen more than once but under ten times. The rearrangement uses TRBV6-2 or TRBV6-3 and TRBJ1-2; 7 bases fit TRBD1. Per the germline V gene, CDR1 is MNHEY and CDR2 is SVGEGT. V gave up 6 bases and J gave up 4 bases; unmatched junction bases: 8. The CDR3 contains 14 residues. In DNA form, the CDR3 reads TGTGCCAGCAGCTCTCCGGGACAGAGCTATGGCTACACCTTC. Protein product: CASSSPGQSYGYTF.

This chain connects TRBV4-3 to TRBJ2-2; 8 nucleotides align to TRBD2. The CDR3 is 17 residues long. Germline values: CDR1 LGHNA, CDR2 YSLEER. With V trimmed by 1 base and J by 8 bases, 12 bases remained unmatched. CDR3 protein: CASSQVWRGAVEGELFF. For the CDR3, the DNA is TGCGCCAGCAGCCAAGTATGGCGGGGGGCAGTAGAGGGGGAGCTGTTTTTT.

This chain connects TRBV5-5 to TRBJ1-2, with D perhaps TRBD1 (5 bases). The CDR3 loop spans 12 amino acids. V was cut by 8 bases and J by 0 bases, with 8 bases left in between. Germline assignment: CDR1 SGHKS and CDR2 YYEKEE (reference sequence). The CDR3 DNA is TGTGCCAGTTGGACACCTAACTATGGCTACACCTTC. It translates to CASWTPNYGYTF.

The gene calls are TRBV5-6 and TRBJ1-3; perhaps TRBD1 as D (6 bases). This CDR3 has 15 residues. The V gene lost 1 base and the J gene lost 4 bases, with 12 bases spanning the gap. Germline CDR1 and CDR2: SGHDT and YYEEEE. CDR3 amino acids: CASSLRRTVGNTIYF. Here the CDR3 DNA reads TGTGCCAGCAGCTTGAGGCGGACAGTCGGAAACACCATATATTTT.

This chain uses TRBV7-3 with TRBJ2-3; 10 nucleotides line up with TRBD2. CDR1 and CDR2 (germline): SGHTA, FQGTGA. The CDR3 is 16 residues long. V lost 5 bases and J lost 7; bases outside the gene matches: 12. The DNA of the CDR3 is TGTGCCAGCAGCCCGCGGACTAGCGGCAGCGGTAATACGCAGTATTTT. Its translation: CASSPRTSGSGNTQYF. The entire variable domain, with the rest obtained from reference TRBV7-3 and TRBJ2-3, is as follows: GAGVSQTPSNKVTEKGKYVELRCDPISGHTALYWYRQSLGQGPEFLIYFQGTGAADDSGLPNDRFFAVRPEGSVSTLKIQRTERGDSAVYLCASSPRTSGSGNTQYFGPGTRLTVL.

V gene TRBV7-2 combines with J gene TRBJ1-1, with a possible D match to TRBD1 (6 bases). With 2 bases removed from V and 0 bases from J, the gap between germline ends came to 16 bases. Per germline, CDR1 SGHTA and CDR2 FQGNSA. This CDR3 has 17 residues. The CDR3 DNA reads TGTGCCAGCAGCTTATTTCTGCAGGGGATAATGAACACTGAAGCTTTCTTT. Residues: CASSLFLQGIMNTEAFF.

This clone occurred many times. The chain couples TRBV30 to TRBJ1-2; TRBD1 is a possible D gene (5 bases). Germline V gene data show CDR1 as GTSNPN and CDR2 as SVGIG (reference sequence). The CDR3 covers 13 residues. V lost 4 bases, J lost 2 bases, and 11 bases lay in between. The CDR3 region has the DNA TGTGCCTGGATGCACAGGCGGAACTATGGCTACACCTTC. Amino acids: CAWMHRRNYGYTF.

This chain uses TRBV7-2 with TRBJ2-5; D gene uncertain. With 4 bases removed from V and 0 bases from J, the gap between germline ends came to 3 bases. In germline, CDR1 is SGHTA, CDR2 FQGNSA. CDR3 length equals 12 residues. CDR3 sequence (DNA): TGTGCCAGCAGCTCATACCAAGAGACCCAGTACTTC. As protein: CASSSYQETQYF.

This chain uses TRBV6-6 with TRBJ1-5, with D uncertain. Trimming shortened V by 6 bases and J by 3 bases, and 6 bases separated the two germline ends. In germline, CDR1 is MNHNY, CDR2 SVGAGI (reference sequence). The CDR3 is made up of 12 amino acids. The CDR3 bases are TGTGCCAGCAGCAACAACAATCAGCCCCAGCATTTT. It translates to CASSNNNQPQHF.

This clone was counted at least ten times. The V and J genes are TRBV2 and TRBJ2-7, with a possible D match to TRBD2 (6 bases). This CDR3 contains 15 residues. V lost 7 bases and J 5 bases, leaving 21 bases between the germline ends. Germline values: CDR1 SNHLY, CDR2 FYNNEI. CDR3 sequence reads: CASTRGGATGHEQYF. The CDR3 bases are TGTGCCAGCACCAGAGGAGGGGCCACCGGGCACGAGCAGTACTTC.

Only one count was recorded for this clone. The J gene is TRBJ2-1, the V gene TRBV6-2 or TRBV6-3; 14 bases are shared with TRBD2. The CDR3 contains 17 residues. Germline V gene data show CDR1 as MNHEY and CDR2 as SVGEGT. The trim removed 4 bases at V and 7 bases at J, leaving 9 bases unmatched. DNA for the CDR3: TGTGCCAGCAGTTTCGGACTAGCGGGAGGCCCCTGGAATGAGCAGTTCTTC. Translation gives CASSFGLAGGPWNEQFF.

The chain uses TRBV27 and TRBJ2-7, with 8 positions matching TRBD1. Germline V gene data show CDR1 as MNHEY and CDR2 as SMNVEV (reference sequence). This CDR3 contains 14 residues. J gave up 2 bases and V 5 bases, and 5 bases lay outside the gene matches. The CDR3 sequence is CASSPGQATYEQYF. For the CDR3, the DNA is TGTGCCAGCAGTCCGGGACAGGCCACCTACGAGCAGTACTTC.

The CDR3 reads CASSLTGNSGANVLTF. The CDR3 bases are TGTGCCAGCAGCTTGACAGGCAACTCTGGGGCCAACGTCCTGACTTTC. This chain links TRBV5-5 with TRBJ2-6; D may be TRBD1 (5 bases). Germline V gene lookup returns CDR1 SGHKS and CDR2 YYEKEE (reference sequence). Trimming removed 1 base at V and 0 bases at J, with 8 bases between. The CDR3 is 16 residues long. The full variable domain, its missing parts supplied by reference TRBV5-5 and TRBJ2-6, is DAGVTQSPTHLIKTRGQQVTLRCSPISGHKSVSWYQQVLGQGPQFIFQYYEKEERGRGNFPDRFSARQFPNYSSELNVNALLLGDSALYLCASSLTGNSGANVLTFGAGSRLTVL.

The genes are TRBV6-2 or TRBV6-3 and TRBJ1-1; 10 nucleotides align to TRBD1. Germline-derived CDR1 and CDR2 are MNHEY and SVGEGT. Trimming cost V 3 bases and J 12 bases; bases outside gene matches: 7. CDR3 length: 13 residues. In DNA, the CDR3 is TGTGCCAGCAGTTATATTGGGACAGGGGCTCCTTTCTTT. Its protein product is CASSYIGTGAPFF.

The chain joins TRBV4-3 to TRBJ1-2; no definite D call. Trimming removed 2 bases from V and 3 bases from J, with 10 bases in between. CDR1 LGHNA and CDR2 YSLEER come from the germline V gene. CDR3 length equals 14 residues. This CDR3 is CASSQRGPHYGYTF. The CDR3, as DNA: TGCGCCAGCAGCCAAAGAGGGCCCCACTATGGCTACACCTTC.

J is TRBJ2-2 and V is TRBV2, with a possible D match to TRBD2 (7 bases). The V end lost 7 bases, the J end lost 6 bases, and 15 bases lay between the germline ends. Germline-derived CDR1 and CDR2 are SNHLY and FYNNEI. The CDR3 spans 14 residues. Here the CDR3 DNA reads TGTGCCAGCACCCGAGAGGGGGGGGCCGGGGAGCTGTTTTTT. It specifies CASTREGGAGELFF. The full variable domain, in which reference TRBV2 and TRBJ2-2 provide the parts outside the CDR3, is EPEVTQTPSHQVTQMGQEVILRCVPISNHLYFYWYRQILGQKVEFLVSFYNNEISEKSEIFDDQFSVERPDGSNFTLKIRSTKLEDSAMYFCASTREGGAGELFFGEGSRLTVL.

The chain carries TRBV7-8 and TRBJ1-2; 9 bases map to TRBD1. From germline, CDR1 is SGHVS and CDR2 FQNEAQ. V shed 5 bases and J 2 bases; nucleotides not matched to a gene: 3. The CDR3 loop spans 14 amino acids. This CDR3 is CASSQGQGNYGYTF. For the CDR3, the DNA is TGTGCCAGCAGCCAAGGACAGGGGAACTATGGCTACACCTTC.

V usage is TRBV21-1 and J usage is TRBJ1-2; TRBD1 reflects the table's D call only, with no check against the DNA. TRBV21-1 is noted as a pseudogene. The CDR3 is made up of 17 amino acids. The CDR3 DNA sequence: TGTGCCAGCAGCAAAGCGCTTTGGGGACAGGGGGATTATGGCTACACCTTC. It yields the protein CASSKALWGQGDYGYTF.

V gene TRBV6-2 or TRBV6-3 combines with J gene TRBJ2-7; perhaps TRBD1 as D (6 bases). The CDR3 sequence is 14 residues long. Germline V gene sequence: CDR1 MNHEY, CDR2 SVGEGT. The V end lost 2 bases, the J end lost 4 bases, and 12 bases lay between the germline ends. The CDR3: CASSYPQTGYEQYF. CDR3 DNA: TGTGCCAGCAGTTACCCACAGACAGGTTACGAGCAGTACTTC.

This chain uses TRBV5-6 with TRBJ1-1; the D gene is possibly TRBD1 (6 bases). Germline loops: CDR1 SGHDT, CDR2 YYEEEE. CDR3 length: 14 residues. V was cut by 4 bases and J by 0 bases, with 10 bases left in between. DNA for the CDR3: TGTGCCAGCAGCCCCAGGGGTATGAACACTGAAGCTTTCTTT. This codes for CASSPRGMNTEAFF.